The clone carrying this TCR beta chain was recorded once. This sample was taken from a study of blood T cell repertoires in COVID-19. Study details: COVID-19 samples from acute and convalescent phases originated in the United States, Italy and Spain. T cells, B-cell-depleted T cells, or PBMCs supplied cDNA or gDNA.

In the authors' workflow: How many nucleated cells were present was estimated from reference gene primer amplification. The table came from immunoSEQ multiplex PCR; TCRdb's copy has only in-frame clones and leaves some out. That table furnishes V, J and clone size, whereas the DNA furnished D and trimming. Altogether 95,000 to 100,000 clones are present, 92% being singletons, with the ten largest covering less than 7.5%. Trimming pared 3 bases from V and 5 bases from J, leaving 20 bases between. Germline V gene lookup returns CDR1 SGDLS and CDR2 YYNGEE. The CDR3 is 16 residues long. Sequences were obtained from peripheral blood. This receptor was identified in a man aged 45 to 65 with active COVID-19. The rearrangement uses TRBV9 and TRBJ2-5, with TRBD1 as a possible D gene (6 bases). CDR3 region: CASSGGKQGDRETQYF. The CDR3 nucleotides are TGTGCCAGCAGCGGAGGGAAACAGGGCGACAGGGAGACCCAGTACTTC.